The following is a T cell receptor beta chain sequence with its context. These data come from a study of blood T cell repertoires in COVID-19. V dropped 1 base and J dropped 5 bases, with 9 bases sitting between them. The CDR3 is 14 residues long. Germline V lookup: CDR1 SGHNT, CDR2 YENEEA. Generated by immunoSEQ multiplex PCR, the TCRdb table keeps only in-frame clones and is missing some. The table includes a few hundred thousand clones, about 90% detected once. The chain carries TRBV11-3 and TRBJ2-1, with D uncertain. This TCR came from a man in his late teens or twenties who had recovered from COVID-19. Sequenced sample: PBMCs or T cells enriched from blood (not recorded which). The CDR3 DNA is TGTGCCAGCAGCTTAGTAGCCAGAAACAATGAGCAGTTCTTC. As protein: CASSLVARNNEQFF. Drawing the rest from reference TRBV11-3 and TRBJ2-1, the complete variable domain is EAGVVQSPRYKIIEKKQPVAFWCNPISGHNTLYWYLQNLGQGPELLIRYENEEAVDDSQLPKDRFSAERLKGVDSTLKIQPAELGDSAVYLCASSLVARNNEQFFGPGTRLTVL.